The 25 T cell receptor beta chains reported below all come from one sample, sequenced in a study of cytomegalovirus exposure and HLA in healthy donors. A multiplex PCR was run with 60 Vbeta primers and 13 Jbeta primers. The data were produced by immunoSEQ multiplex PCR, yet TCRdb's version contains in-frame clones alone and is incomplete. The sample holds 150,000 to 200,000 clones; about 80% are singletons and the top ten take less than 1.2%. The material sequenced was PBMCs. These receptors all stem from a woman aged 35 to 49 in good health and CMV-seronegative.

The chain couples TRBV28 to TRBJ1-4, with D perhaps matching TRBD1 (6 bases). From germline, CDR1 is MDHEN and CDR2 SYDVKM. This CDR3 region has 13 residues. V lost 8 bases and J lost 8, with 15 bases in between. CDR3 in amino acids: CASRDNFKEKLFF. Here the CDR3 DNA reads TGTGCCAGCCGGGACAACTTTAAAGAAAAACTGTTTTTT.

V is TRBV5-1 and J is TRBJ2-3; 7 bases agree with TRBD2. The CDR3 spans 15 residues. Germline CDR1 and CDR2: SGHRS and YFSETQ. V dropped 0 bases and J dropped 6; count of bases not matched to a gene: 7. The DNA of the CDR3 is TGCGCCAGCAGCTTGGGACTAGCCTCGGGGGATACGCAGTATTTT. Residues: CASSLGLASGDTQYF.

A few counts support this clone. The rearrangement uses TRBV30 and TRBJ2-7, with D possibly being TRBD1 (5 bases). CDR1 GTSNPN and CDR2 SVGIG come from the germline V gene (reference sequence). V shed 2 bases and J shed 3 bases, with 5 bases lying between them. This CDR3 has 11 amino acids. CDR3 amino acids: CAWSRGYEQYF. The CDR3 DNA is TGTGCCTGGAGTAGGGGCTACGAGCAGTACTTC.

This clone has a handful of counts. The rearrangement uses TRBV6-1 and TRBJ2-7; D gene unclear. Per germline, CDR1 MNHNS and CDR2 SASEGT. V lost 3 bases, J lost 0 bases, and 6 bases lay in between. The CDR3 is made up of 13 amino acids. CDR3 residues: CASSEGYSYEQYF. DNA of the CDR3: TGTGCCAGCAGTGAGGGCTACTCCTACGAGCAGTACTTC.

V gene TRBV29-1 combines with J gene TRBJ2-1, with D unclear. Germline CDR1 reads SQVTM; CDR2 reads ANQGSEA. Deletions cut 5 bases from V and 0 bases from J, with 14 bases between. The CDR3 covers 15 residues. The CDR3 protein is CSVRSYGSSYNEQFF. Written as DNA, the CDR3 is TGCAGCGTTCGTTCCTATGGTAGCTCCTACAATGAGCAGTTCTTC.

In DNA, the CDR3 is TGTGCCAGCAGACCATCGATTGGGAGAGGCTATGGCTACACCTTC. Translation gives CASRPSIGRGYGYTF. The chain joins TRBV28 to TRBJ1-2; unclear D gene. CDR1 and CDR2 (germline): MDHEN, SYDVKM. The CDR3 runs 15 residues. Trimming took off 6 bases at V and 4 bases at J, with 18 bases between the two ends.

This chain links TRBV5-1 with TRBJ2-1, with 10 positions matching TRBD2. Germline V lookup: CDR1 SGHRS, CDR2 YFSETQ. Trimming removed 7 bases from V and 5 bases from J; junction bases left unmatched: 6. The CDR3 sequence is 14 residues long. The CDR3 bases are TGCGCCAGCCGGAGGACTAGCGGCAACAATGAGCAGTTCTTC. Protein: CASRRTSGNNEQFF.

V usage is TRBV25-1 and J usage is TRBJ1-2; TRBD1 aligns across 7 bases. There are 14 residues in the CDR3. The germline V gene has CDR1 MGHDK and CDR2 SYGVNS. V gave up 3 bases and J gave up 6 bases; unmatched junction bases: 7. The CDR3 coding sequence is TGTGCCAGCAGTGAGGGGCCGGGACAGAATGGCTACACCTTC. Translated, it gives CASSEGPGQNGYTF.

This chain connects TRBV6-1 to TRBJ2-1; TRBD2 aligns across 7 bases. Germline V gives CDR1 MNHNS, CDR2 SASEGT. The CDR3 has 15 residues. The V segment lost 3 bases and the J segment 4 bases; nucleotides outside the gene matches: 6. The CDR3 is CASSEGGDGYNEQFF. The CDR3, as DNA: TGTGCCAGCAGTGAGGGGGGGGACGGTTACAATGAGCAGTTCTTC.

The V call is TRBV15, the J call TRBJ2-3; TRBD2 matches at 14 bases. The germline V gene encodes CDR1 LNHNV and CDR2 YYDKDF (reference sequence). Unmatched junction bases numbered 13, after V lost 3 bases and J lost 11 bases. There are 17 residues in the CDR3. As DNA, the CDR3 is TGTGCCACCAGCAGTATTACTCCGGGACTAGCGGGAGTGTTGCAGTATTTT. Its protein is CATSSITPGLAGVLQYF.

This chain links TRBV7-2 with TRBJ1-5, with TRBD1 matching over 8 bases. The CDR3 is 13 residues long. The V gene end was trimmed by 3 bases and the J gene end by 6 bases; junction bases not matched to a gene: 1. Germline CDR1 and CDR2: SGHTA and FQGNSA. CDR3 nucleotides: TGTGCCAGCAGCTTCGACAGGGGTCAGCCCCAGCATTTT. It translates to CASSFDRGQPQHF.

The chain joins TRBV9 to TRBJ2-2; perhaps TRBD2 as D (5 bases). CDR1 is SGDLS and CDR2 is YYNGEE in the germline V gene. The CDR3 has 15 residues. V was trimmed by 3 bases and J by 1 base, leaving 10 bases between them. As DNA, the CDR3 is TGTGCCAGCAGCGCGACGGACTGGAACACCGGGGAGCTGTTTTTT. This encodes CASSATDWNTGELFF.

The rearrangement uses TRBV2 and TRBJ1-1; a weak D match, TRBD1 (5 bases). The CDR3 spans 13 residues. Germline V gives CDR1 SNHLY, CDR2 FYNNEI. CDR3 nucleotide sequence: TGTTCGAGCGCGGGGGGGGGAGGGACTGAAGCTTTCTTT. Protein sequence: CSSAGGGGTEAFF.

CDR3: CASSPWDRGRGEQYF. The CDR3 nucleotides are TGTGCCAGCAGTCCGTGGGACAGGGGAAGGGGCGAGCAGTACTTC. The genes are TRBV6-1 and TRBJ2-7; 10 nucleotides match TRBD1. Germline V gene sequence: CDR1 MNHNS, CDR2 SASEGT. After removal of 5 bases from V and 6 bases from J, the junction contained 10 bases not matched to a gene. This CDR3 has 15 amino acids.

The chain joins TRBV6-5 to TRBJ1-6, with 7 bases aligning to TRBD1. CDR1 and CDR2 from the germline V gene are MNHEY and SVGAGI. V shed 0 bases and J 7 bases; nucleotides not matched to a gene: 6. The CDR3 spans 16 residues. CDR3 DNA sequence: TGTGCCAGCAGTTACTCGATGGCACAGGGGAATTCACCCCTCCACTTT. Translation gives CASSYSMAQGNSPLHF.

V is TRBV27 and J is TRBJ1-5; 7 positions match TRBD1. Germline V lookup: CDR1 MNHEY, CDR2 SMNVEV (reference sequence). This CDR3 is 13 amino acids long. V trimming: 5 bases; J trimming: 7 bases; junction bases outside the gene matches: 5. The CDR3 nucleotides read TGTGCCAGCAGTGAACAGGGGAGGCAGCCCCAGCATTTT. Translation gives CASSEQGRQPQHF.

The chain is built from TRBV18 and TRBJ2-5; 11 bases are a match to TRBD2. This CDR3 has 15 residues. Unmatched junction bases numbered 4, after V lost 4 bases and J lost 3 bases. Germline CDR1 is KGHSH and CDR2 is LQKENI. As DNA, the CDR3 is TGTGCCAGCTCACGTAATAGCGGGAGGGAAGAGACCCAGTACTTC. This sequence encodes CASSRNSGREETQYF. Variable domain in full (rest from reference TRBV18 and TRBJ2-5): NAGVMQNPRHLVRRRGQEARLRCSPMKGHSHVYWYRQLPEEGLKFMVYLQKENIIDESGMPKERFSAEFPKEGPSILRIQQVVRGDSAAYFCASSRNSGREETQYFGPGTRLLVL.

The rearrangement uses TRBV7-6 and TRBJ1-1; maybe TRBD1 (5 bases). CDR3 size: 16 residues. The V and J ends lost 5 bases and 0 bases respectively, with 16 bases between them. The germline V gene encodes CDR1 SGHVS and CDR2 FNYEAQ. CDR3 DNA: TGTGCCAGCAGCCCCTACAAGACAGCCATGAACACTGAAGCTTTCTTT. This gives the protein CASSPYKTAMNTEAFF. The variable domain in full, completed from reference TRBV7-6 and TRBJ1-1, reads GAGVSQSPRYKVTKRGQDVALRCDPISGHVSLYWYRQALGQGPEFLTYFNYEAQQDKSGLPNDRFSAERPEGSISTLTIQRTEQRDSAMYRCASSPYKTAMNTEAFFGQGTRLTVV.

The chain is built from TRBV4-1 and TRBJ2-7; TRBD2 aligns across 8 bases. The CDR3 has 16 residues. Germline CDR1 is MGHRA and CDR2 is YSYEKL. Germline trimming cut 1 base from V and 2 bases from J; bases unmatched to any gene: 7. In DNA form, the CDR3 reads TGCGCCAGCAGCCAAGTAGTAAGCGGGAGACCCTACGAGCAGTACTTC. Protein: CASSQVVSGRPYEQYF.

V gene TRBV21-1 combines with J gene TRBJ1-1; the table's D call of TRBD1 was not tested on the DNA. TRBV21-1 corresponds to a pseudogene. The CDR3 contains 16 residues. CDR3 nucleotide sequence: TGTGCCAGCAGCACTCGCAGGGGGTGTTGCTACACTGAAGCTTTCTTT. The encoded protein is CASSTRRGCCYTEAFF.

This rearrangement joins TRBV10-3 to TRBJ2-1; 8 nucleotides align to TRBD2. CDR1 ENHRY and CDR2 SYGVKD come from the germline V gene. V shed 2 bases, J shed 9 bases, and the junction held 12 bases outside the gene matches. The CDR3 is 16 amino acids. The CDR3 region is CAISETSGLEFSEQFF. The CDR3, as DNA: TGTGCCATCAGTGAGACCTCGGGACTAGAATTCAGTGAGCAGTTCTTC.

The chain links TRBV5-1 to TRBJ2-3; D gene ambiguous. Germline loops: CDR1 SGHRS, CDR2 YFSETQ. V lost 2 bases and J lost 4, with 17 bases in between. The CDR3 length is 16 residues. The CDR3 reads CASSFNSVGQADTQYF. CDR3 bases: TGCGCCAGCAGCTTTAACTCTGTTGGGCAGGCAGATACGCAGTATTTT.

This sequence joins TRBV5-8 and TRBJ2-7; D not certain. There are 11 residues in the CDR3. CDR1 is SGHTS, CDR2 YDEGEE, per germline. V was pared by 1 base and J by 11 bases, with 10 bases between. CDR3 sequence (DNA): TGTGCCAGCAGCTTGCGAGGAGAGGAGTACTTC. Amino acids: CASSLRGEEYF.

J is TRBJ2-1 and V is TRBV6-1; 10 positions agree with TRBD2. CDR1 is MNHNS, CDR2 SASEGT, per germline. Unmatched junction bases numbered 10, after V lost 7 bases and J lost 7 bases. The CDR3 length is 15 residues. CDR3 coding DNA: TGTGCCAGCACCCTGAGCGGGAGGGTCGAAAATGAGCAGTTCTTC. Translation: CASTLSGRVENEQFF.

This clone came up a few times. The chain couples TRBV19 to TRBJ1-4, with 8 nucleotides matching TRBD1. The CDR3 loop spans 16 amino acids. V trimming: 7 bases; J trimming: 8 bases; junction bases outside the gene matches: 15. Per germline, CDR1 LNHDA and CDR2 SQIVND (reference sequence). CDR3 sequence reads: CASTSLYRGTTEKLFF. The CDR3 region has the DNA TGTGCCAGTACCTCCTTATACAGGGGGACTACCGAAAAACTGTTTTTT.